This T cell receptor beta chain came from a study of blood T cell repertoires in COVID-19. At the level of the study: Whether acute or convalescent, the COVID-19 samples came from the United States, Italy and Spain. PBMCs, B-cell-depleted T cells, or T cells provided the cDNA or gDNA that made up the material.

In the original analysis: Estimates of nucleated cell counts were drawn from the amplification of reference gene primers. Profiled with immunoSEQ multiplex PCR; TCRdb holds only in-frame clones, not every one. V, J and clone size are those of that table, while D and trimming were read from the DNA. The table lists about 130,000 clones, approximately 83% of them singletons, with under 8% in the top ten. Germline loops: CDR1 LNHDA, CDR2 SQIVND (reference sequence). Germline trimming cut 5 bases from V and 4 bases from J; bases unmatched to any gene: 7. CDR3 size: 15 residues. The sample was peripheral blood. This receptor was identified in an elderly man with active or convalescent COVID-19. This chain joins TRBV19 and TRBJ2-5, with TRBD2 matching 10 bases. The CDR3 region has the DNA TGTGCCAGTAGTCCTAGCGGGAGCGCGCGAGAGACCCAGTACTTC. Amino acid sequence: CASSPSGSARETQYF.